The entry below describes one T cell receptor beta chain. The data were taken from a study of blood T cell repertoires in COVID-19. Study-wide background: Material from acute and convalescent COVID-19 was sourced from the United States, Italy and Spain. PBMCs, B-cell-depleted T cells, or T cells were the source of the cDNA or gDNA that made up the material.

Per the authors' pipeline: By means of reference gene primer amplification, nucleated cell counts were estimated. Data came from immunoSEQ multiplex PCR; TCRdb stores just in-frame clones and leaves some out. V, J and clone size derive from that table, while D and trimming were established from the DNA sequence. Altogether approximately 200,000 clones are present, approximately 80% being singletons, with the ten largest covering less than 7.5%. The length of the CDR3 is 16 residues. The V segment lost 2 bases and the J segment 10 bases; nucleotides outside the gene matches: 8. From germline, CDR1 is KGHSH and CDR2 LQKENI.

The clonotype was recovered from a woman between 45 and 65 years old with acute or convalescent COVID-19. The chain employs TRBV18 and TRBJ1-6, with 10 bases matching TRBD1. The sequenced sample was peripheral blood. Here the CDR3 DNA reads TGTGCCAGCTCACCATCCGGTGGACAGGGGGGGTCACCCCTCCACTTT. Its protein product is CASSPSGGQGGSPLHF.